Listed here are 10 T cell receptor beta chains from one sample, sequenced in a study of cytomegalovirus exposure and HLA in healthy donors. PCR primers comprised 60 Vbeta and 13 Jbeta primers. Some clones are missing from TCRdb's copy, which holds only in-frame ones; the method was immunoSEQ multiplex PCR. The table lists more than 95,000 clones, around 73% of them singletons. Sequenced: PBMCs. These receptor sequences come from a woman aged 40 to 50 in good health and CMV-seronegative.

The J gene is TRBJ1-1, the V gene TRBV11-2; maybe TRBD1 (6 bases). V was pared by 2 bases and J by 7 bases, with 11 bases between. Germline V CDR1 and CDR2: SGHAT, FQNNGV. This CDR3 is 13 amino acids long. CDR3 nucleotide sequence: TGTGCCAGCAGCTTAACAGGGAGAAGTGAAGCTTTCTTT. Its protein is CASSLTGRSEAFF.

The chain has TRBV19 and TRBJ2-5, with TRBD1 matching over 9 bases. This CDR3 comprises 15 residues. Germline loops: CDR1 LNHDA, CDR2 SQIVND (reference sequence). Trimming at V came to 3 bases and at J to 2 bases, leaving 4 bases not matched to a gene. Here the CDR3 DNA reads TGTGCCAGTAGTATGGGGGGACAGGGACAAGAGACCCAGTACTTC. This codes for CASSMGGQGQETQYF.

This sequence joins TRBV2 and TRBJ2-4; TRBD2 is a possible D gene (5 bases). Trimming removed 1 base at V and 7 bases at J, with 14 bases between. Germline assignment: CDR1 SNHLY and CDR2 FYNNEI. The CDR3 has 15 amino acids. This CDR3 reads CASSEGESPGNIQYF. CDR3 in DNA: TGTGCCAGCAGTGAAGGGGAGAGCCCCGGGAACATTCAGTACTTC.

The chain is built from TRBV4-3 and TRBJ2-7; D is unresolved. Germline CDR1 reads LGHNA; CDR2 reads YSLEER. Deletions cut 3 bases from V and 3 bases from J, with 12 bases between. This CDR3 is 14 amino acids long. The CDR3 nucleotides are TGCGCCAGCAGCCATCATACCGAGAACTACGAGCAGTACTTC. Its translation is CASSHHTENYEQYF.

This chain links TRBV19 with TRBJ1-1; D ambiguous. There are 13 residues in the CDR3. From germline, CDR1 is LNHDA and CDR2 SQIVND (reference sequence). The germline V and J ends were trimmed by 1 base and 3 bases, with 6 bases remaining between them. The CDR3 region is CASSIGAYTEAFF. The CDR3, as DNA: TGTGCCAGTAGTATAGGCGCCTACACTGAAGCTTTCTTT.

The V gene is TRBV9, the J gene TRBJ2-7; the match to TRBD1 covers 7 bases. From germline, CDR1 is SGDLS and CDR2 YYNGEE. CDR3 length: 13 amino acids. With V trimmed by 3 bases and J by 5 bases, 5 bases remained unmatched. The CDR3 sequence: CASSEGATHEQYF. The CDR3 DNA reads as TGTGCCAGCAGCGAGGGGGCTACCCACGAGCAGTACTTC. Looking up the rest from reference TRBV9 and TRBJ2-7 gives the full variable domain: DSGVTQTPKHLITATGQRVTLRCSPRSGDLSVYWYQQSLDQGLQFLIQYYNGEERAKGNILERFSAQQFPDLHSELNLSSLELGDSALYFCASSEGATHEQYFGPGTRLTVT.

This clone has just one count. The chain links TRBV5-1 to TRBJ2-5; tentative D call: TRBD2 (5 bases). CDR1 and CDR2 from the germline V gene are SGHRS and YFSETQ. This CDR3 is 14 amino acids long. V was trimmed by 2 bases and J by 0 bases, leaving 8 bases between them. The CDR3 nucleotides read TGCGCCAGCAGCTTCCAAGCGGACCAAGAGACCCAGTACTTC. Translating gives CASSFQADQETQYF.

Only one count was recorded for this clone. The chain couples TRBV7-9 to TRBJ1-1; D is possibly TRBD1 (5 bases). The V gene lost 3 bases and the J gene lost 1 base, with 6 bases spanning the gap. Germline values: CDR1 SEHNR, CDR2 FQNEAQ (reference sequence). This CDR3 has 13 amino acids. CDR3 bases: TGTGCCAGCAGCTTGACAGAGAACACTGAAGCTTTCTTT. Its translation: CASSLTENTEAFF.

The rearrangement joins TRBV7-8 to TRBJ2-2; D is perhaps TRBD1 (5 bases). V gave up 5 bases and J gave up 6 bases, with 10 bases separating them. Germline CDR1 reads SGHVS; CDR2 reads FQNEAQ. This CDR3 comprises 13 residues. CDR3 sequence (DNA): TGTGCCAGCAGCCCAGGGTTTTCCGGGGAGCTGTTTTTT. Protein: CASSPGFSGELFF. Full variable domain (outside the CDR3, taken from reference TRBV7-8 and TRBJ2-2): GAGVSQSPRYKVAKRGQDVALRCDPISGHVSLFWYQQALGQGPEFLTYFQNEAQLDKSGLPSDRFFAERPEGSVSTLKIQRTQQEDSAVYLCASSPGFSGELFFGEGSRLTVL.

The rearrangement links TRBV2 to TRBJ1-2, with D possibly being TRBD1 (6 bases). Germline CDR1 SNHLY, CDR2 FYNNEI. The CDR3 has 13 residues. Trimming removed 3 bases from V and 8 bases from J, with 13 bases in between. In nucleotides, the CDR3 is TGTGCCAGCAGTGAGTACAGGGTGAGAGGCTACACCTTC. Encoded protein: CASSEYRVRGYTF. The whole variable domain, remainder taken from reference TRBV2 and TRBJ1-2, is EPEVTQTPSHQVTQMGQEVILRCVPISNHLYFYWYRQILGQKVEFLVSFYNNEISEKSEIFDDQFSVERPDGSNFTLKIRSTKLEDSAMYFCASSEYRVRGYTFGSGTRLTVV.